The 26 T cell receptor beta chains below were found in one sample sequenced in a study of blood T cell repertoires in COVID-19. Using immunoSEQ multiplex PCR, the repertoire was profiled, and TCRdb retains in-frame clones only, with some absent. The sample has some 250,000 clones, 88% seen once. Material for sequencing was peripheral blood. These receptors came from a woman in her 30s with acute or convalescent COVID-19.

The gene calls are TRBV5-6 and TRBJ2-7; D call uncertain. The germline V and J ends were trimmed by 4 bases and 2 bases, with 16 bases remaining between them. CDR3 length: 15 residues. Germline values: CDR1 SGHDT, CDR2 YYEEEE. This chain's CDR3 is CASSVTTSSAYEQYF. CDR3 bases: TGTGCCAGCAGCGTTACTACCTCATCGGCCTACGAGCAGTACTTC.

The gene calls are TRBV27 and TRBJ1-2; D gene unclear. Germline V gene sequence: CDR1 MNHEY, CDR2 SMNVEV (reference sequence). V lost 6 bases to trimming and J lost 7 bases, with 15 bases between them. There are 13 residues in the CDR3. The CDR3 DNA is TGTGCCAGCAGGATAAACCCCAGAACTGGCTACACCTTC. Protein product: CASRINPRTGYTF.

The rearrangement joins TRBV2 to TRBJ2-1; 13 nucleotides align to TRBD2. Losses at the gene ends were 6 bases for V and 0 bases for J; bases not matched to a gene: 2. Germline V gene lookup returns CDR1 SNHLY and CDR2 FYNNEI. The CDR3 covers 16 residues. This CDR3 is CASRRLAGGSYNEQFF. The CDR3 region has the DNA TGTGCCAGCAGAAGACTAGCGGGAGGCTCCTACAATGAGCAGTTCTTC.

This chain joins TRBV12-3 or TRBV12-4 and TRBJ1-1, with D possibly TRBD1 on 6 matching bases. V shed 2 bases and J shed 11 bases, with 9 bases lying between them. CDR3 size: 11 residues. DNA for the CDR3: TGTGCCAGCAGTTTAACAGGGCGGGCTTTCTTT. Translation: CASSLTGRAFF.

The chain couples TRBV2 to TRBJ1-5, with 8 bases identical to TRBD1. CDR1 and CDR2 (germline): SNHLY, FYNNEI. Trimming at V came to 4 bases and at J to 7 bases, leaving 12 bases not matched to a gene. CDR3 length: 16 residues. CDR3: CASSGVGAGGGQPQHF. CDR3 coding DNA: TGTGCCAGCAGTGGAGTGGGGGCAGGGGGCGGGCAGCCCCAGCATTTT.

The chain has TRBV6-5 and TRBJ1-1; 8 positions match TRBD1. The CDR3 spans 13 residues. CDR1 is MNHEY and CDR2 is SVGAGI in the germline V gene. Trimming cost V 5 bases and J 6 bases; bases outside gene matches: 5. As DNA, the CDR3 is TGTGCCAGCAGTAGTCAGGGGGCTGCTGAAGCTTTCTTT. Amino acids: CASSSQGAAEAFF.

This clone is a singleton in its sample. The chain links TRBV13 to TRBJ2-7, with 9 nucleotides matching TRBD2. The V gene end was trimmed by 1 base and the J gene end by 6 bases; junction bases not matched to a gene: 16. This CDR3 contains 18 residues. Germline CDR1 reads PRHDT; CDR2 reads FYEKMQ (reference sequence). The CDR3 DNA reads TGTGCCAGCAGCTTAGTGTCTAGCGGGACTTCTCCTATCGGCGAGCAGTACTTC. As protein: CASSLVSSGTSPIGEQYF.

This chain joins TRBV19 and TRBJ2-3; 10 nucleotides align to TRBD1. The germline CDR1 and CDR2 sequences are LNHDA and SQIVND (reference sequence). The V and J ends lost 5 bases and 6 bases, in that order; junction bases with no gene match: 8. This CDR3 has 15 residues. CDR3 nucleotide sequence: TGTGCCAGTAGTGCCCCGGGACAGGGGTTGGATACGCAGTATTTT. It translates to CASSAPGQGLDTQYF.

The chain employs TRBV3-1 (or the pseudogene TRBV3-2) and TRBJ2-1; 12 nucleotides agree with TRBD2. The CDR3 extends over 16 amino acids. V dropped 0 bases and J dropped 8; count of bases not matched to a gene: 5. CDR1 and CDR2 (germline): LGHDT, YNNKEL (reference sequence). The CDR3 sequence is CASSQDLAGGQDEQFF. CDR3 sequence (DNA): TGTGCCAGCAGCCAAGATCTAGCGGGAGGGCAGGATGAGCAGTTCTTC.

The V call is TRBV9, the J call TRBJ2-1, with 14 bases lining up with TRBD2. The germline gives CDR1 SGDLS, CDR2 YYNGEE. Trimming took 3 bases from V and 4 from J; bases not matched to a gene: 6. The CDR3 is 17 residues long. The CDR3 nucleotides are TGTGCCAGCAGCGCCAGGACTAGCGGGAGGTTGTACAATGAGCAGTTCTTC. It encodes CASSARTSGRLYNEQFF.

For the CDR3, the DNA is TGTGCCAGCAGCGTTGGACAGGGAGGGAACACCGGGGAGCTGTTTTTT. Translating gives CASSVGQGGNTGELFF. V is TRBV9 and J is TRBJ2-2, with 8 bases matching TRBD1. V gave up 2 bases and J gave up 1 base; unmatched junction bases: 4. The CDR3 has 16 residues. Germline V lookup: CDR1 SGDLS, CDR2 YYNGEE.

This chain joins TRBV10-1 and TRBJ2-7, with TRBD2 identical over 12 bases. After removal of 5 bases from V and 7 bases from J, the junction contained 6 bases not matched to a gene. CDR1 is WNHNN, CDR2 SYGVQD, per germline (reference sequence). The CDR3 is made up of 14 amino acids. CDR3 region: CASSLAGGPEEQYF. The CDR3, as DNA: TGCGCCAGCAGTCTAGCGGGAGGGCCGGAAGAGCAGTACTTC.

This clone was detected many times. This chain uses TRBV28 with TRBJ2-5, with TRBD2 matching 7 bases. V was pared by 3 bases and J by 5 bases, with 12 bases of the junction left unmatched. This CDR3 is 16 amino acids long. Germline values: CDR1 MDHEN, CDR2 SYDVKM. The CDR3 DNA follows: TGTGCCAGCAGTTTCCTCCGGGCGGGAGAGAGGGAGACCCAGTACTTC. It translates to CASSFLRAGERETQYF.

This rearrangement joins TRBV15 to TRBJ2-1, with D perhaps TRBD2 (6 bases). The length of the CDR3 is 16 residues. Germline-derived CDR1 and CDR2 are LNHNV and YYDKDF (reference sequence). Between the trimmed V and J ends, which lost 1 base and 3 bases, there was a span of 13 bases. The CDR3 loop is CATSRGGGGLYNEQFF. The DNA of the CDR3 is TGTGCCACCAGCAGAGGCGGAGGAGGGCTCTACAATGAGCAGTTCTTC.

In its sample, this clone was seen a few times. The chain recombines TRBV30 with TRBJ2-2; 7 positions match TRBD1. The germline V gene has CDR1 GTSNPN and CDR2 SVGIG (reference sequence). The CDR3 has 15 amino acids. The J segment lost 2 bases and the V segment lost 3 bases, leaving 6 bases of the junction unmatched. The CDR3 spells CAWRPGQLNTGELFF. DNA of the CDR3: TGTGCCTGGAGACCGGGACAGCTAAACACCGGGGAGCTGTTTTTT.

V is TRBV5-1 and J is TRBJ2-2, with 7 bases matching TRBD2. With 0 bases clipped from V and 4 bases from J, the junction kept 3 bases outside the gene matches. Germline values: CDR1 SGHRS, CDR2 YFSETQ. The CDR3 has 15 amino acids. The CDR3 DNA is TGCGCCAGCAGCTTGGTGGCGGGAGCCACCGGGGAGCTGTTTTTT. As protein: CASSLVAGATGELFF.

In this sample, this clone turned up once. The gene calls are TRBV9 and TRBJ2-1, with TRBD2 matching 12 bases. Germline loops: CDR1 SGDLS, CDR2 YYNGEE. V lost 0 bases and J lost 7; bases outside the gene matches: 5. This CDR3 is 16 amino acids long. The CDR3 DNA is TGTGCCAGCAGCGTAGGGGCTAGCGGGAGGGCAAATGAGCAGTTCTTC. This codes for CASSVGASGRANEQFF. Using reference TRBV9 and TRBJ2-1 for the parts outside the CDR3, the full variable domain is DSGVTQTPKHLITATGQRVTLRCSPRSGDLSVYWYQQSLDQGLQFLIQYYNGEERAKGNILERFSAQQFPDLHSELNLSSLELGDSALYFCASSVGASGRANEQFFGPGTRLTVL.

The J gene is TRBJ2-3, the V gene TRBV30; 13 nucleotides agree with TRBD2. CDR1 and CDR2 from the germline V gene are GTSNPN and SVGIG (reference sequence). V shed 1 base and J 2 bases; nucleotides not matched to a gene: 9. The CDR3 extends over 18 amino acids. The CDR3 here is CAWSDPGLAGLLTDTQYF. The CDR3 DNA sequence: TGTGCCTGGAGTGATCCGGGACTAGCGGGACTCCTCACAGATACGCAGTATTTT.

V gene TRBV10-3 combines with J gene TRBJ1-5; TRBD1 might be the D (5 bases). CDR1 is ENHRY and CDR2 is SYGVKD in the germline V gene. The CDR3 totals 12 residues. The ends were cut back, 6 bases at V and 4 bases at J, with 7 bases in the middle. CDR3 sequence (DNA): TGTGCCATCAGCGCAGGGAATCAGCCCCAGCATTTT. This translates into CAISAGNQPQHF.

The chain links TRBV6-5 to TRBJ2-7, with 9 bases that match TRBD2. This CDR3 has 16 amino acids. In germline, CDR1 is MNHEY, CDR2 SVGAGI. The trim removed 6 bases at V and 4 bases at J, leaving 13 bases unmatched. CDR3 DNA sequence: TGTGCCAGCAGGTACACCCCTGCGGGAGGGTCGTACGAGCAGTACTTC. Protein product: CASRYTPAGGSYEQYF.

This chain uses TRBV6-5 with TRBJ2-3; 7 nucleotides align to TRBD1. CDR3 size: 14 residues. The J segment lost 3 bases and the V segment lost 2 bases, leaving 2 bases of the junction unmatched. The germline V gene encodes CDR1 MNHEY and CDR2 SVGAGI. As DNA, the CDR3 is TGTGCCAGCAGTTACATGACAGGGACAGATACGCAGTATTTT. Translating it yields CASSYMTGTDTQYF.

CDR3 sequence: CASSLREGPTDTQYF. In nucleotides, the CDR3 is TGTGCCAGCAGCTTACGGGAGGGGCCCACAGATACGCAGTATTTT. The chain recombines TRBV7-8 with TRBJ2-3, with 8 bases identical to TRBD2. V shed 2 bases and J 2 bases; nucleotides not matched to a gene: 3. This CDR3 is built from 15 residues. Germline V lookup: CDR1 SGHVS, CDR2 FQNEAQ.

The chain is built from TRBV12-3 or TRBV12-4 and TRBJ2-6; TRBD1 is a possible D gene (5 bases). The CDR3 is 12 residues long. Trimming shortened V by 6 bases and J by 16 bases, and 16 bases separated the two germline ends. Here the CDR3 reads CASREVRGSLTF. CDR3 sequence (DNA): TGTGCCAGCAGGGAAGTAAGGGGCTCACTGACTTTC.

As DNA, the CDR3 is TGTGCCAGCGGGACTAGCTACGAGCAGTACTTC. It codes for CASGTSYEQYF. This chain uses TRBV6-5 with TRBJ2-7; TRBD2 agrees at 8 bases. Losses at the gene ends were 8 bases for V and 3 bases for J; bases not matched to a gene: 0. The V gene's germline CDR1 is MNHEY and CDR2 SVGAGI. There are 11 residues in the CDR3.

CDR3 nucleotide sequence: TGTGCCAGCAGCTTAACCGCTTGGACTAGCGGGAAGACCTACGAGCAGTACTTC. Translating it yields CASSLTAWTSGKTYEQYF. The chain employs TRBV11-3 and TRBJ2-7; 12 bases match TRBD2. CDR1 is SGHNT, CDR2 YENEEA, per germline. This CDR3 spans 18 amino acids. V lost 2 bases and J lost 2; bases outside the gene matches: 10.

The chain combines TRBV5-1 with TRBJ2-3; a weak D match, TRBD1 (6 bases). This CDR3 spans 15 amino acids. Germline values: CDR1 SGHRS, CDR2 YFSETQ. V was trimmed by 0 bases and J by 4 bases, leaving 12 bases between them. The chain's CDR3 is CASSLVRKGADTQYF. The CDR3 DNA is TGCGCCAGCAGCTTGGTCAGGAAGGGGGCAGATACGCAGTATTTT.